This entry describes one TCR beta chain. Its antigen is unidentified. This entry belongs to a study of blood T cells in healthy people across ages. Findings and caveats of the study: TCR beta diversity per million T cells fell roughly linearly with age. Diversity of TCR beta correlated strongly with naive T cell percentage.

Germline CDR1 reads SNHLY; CDR2 reads FYNNEI. The CDR3 sequence is 13 residues long. Next came a second PCR, run for about 7 to 12 cycles, which used a sample-barcoded 5' primer along with a J-beta primer mix. TCRdb re-analysed the 5' RACE reads in MiXCR, keeping a single row per CDR3 protein. This table holds over 1,200,000 distinct CDR3 sequences, 55% to 75% found once. This chain connects TRBV2 to TRBJ2-4; perhaps D is TRBD1 or TRBD2 (5 bases each). The end of the DNA aligns better with TRBJ2-7, so the J call may be wrong. The sequence was collected from a man aged 18 to 30 in good health. What was sequenced was blood. CDR3 in DNA: TGTGCCAGCGCCGGGACGAGTCACTACGAGCAGTACTTC. This translates into CASAGTSHYEQYF.